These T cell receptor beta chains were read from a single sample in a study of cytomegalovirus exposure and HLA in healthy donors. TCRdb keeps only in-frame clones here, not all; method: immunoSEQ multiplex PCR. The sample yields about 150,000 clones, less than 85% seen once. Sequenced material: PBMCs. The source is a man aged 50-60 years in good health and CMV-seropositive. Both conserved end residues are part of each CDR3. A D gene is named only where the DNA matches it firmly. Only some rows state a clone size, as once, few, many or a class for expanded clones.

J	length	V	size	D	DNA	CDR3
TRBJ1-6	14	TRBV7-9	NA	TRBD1	TGTGCCAGCAGCCTCCGGGACAGGAATTCACCCCTCCACTTT	CASSLRDRNSPLHF
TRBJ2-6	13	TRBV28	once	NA	TGTGCCAGCAGAGCCCCTGGGGCCAACGTCCTGACTTTC	CASRAPGANVLTF
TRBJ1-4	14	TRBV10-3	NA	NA	TGTGCCATCAGTGTTTCAGGGCCTAATGAAAAACTGTTTTTT	CAISVSGPNEKLFF
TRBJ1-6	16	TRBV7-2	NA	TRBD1	TGTGCCAGCAGCTTAGTTGGGACAGGGTATAATTCACCCCTCCACTTT	CASSLVGTGYNSPLHF
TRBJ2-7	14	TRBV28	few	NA	TGTGCCAGCAGTAACAGGGGAGGCAGCGACGAGCAGTACTTC	CASSNRGGSDEQYF
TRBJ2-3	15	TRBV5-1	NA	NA	TGCGCCAGCAGCTTGGGTTTGACAGTTACAGATACGCAGTATTTT	CASSLGLTVTDTQYF
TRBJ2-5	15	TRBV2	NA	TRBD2	TGTGCCAGCAGTCCCGGACTAGCGGGACAAGAGACCCAGTACTTC	CASSPGLAGQETQYF
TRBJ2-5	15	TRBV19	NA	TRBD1	TGTGCCAGTAGTGCTCGGACAGGGTGGCAAGAGACCCAGTACTTC	CASSARTGWQETQYF
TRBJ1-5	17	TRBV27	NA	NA	TGTGCCAGCAGTTTATTCTCCACAGATTATAGCAATCAGCCCCAGCATTTT	CASSLFSTDYSNQPQHF
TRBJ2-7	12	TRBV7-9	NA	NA	TGTGCCAGCAGCTTTGGTGGCAGCGAGCAGTACTTC	CASSFGGSEQYF
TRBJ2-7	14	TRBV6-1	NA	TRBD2	TGTGCCAGCGGATGGACTAGCGGCGCCTACGAGCAGTACTTC	CASGWTSGAYEQYF
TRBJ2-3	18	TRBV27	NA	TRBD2	TGTGCCAGCAGTTTCCTAGGGGTCGCGGGAGTAAGCACAGATACGCAGTATTTT	CASSFLGVAGVSTDTQYF
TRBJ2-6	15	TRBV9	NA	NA	TGTGCCAGCAGCGGGCAGGGCTCTGGGGCCAACGTCCTGACTTTC	CASSGQGSGANVLTF
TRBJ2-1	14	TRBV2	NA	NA	TGTGCCAGCAGTCATTCACCGAGGGAGAATGAGCAGTTCTTC	CASSHSPRENEQFF
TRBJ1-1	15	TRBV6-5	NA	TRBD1	TGTGCCAGCAGTTTTGACAGGGAACTAAGCACTGAAGCTTTCTTT	CASSFDRELSTEAFF
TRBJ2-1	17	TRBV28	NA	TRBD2	TGTGCCAGCAGTTCACGACTAGCGGGAGGAGAATACAATGAGCAGTTCTTC	CASSSRLAGGEYNEQFF
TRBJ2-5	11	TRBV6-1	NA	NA	TGTGCCAGCAGTGAGGGCGACCGGCAGTACTTC	CASSEGDRQYF
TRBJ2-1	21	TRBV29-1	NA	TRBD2	TGCAGCGTTGAATATTTGTTTAGCGGGAATCGAATGGATGGCTCCTACAATGAGCAGTTCTTC	CSVEYLFSGNRMDGSYNEQFF
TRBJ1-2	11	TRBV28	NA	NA	TGTGCCTGCAGGACAGCCTATGGCTACACCTTC	CACRTAYGYTF
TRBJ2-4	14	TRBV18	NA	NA	TGTGCCAGCTCACCGGCGGGACGTGGGGGCATTCAGTACTTC	CASSPAGRGGIQYF
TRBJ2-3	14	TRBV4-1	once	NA	TGCGCCAGCAGCCAAGTCGGGAGTCCAGATACGCAGTATTTT	CASSQVGSPDTQYF
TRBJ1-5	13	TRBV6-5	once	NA	TGTGCCAGCACCTGGGGACAAAATCAGCCCCAGCATTTT	CASTWGQNQPQHF
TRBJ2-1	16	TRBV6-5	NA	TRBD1	TGTGCCAGCAGTTACGGTGGACAGGGAAAACTCAATGAGCAGTTCTTC	CASSYGGQGKLNEQFF
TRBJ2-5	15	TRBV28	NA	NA	TGTGCCAGCAGCCCCTCCGGAGCCAGCCAAGAGACCCAGTACTTC	CASSPSGASQETQYF
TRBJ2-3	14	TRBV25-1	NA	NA	TGTGCCAGCACCCGACGGGGGGCCACAGATACGCAGTATTTT	CASTRRGATDTQYF
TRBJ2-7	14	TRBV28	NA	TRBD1	TGTGCCAGCCAATATACAGGGGCCTCCTACGAGCAGTACTTC	CASQYTGASYEQYF
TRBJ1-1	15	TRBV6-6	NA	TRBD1	TGTGCCAGCAGTCGGACAGGGGCCGGGAACACTGAAGCTTTCTTT	CASSRTGAGNTEAFF
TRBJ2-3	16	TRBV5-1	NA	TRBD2	TGCGCCAGCAGCTTAACTAGCGGGAGTGTCACAGATACGCAGTATTTT	CASSLTSGSVTDTQYF
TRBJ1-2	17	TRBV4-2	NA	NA	TGTGCCAGCAGCCAAGAAGGCCCGGGTTTCGTAAACTATGGCTACACCTTC	CASSQEGPGFVNYGYTF
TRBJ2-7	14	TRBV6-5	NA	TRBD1	TGTGCCAGCAGTCGACAGGGGGCTCCCTACGAGCAGTACTTC	CASSRQGAPYEQYF
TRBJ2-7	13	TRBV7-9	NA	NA	TGTGCCAGCAGCTTAGACTGGGAGAACGAGCAGTACTTC	CASSLDWENEQYF
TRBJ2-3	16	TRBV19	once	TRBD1	TGTGCCAGTAGTCGGGGACAGGATGCTAGCACAGATACGCAGTATTTT	CASSRGQDASTDTQYF
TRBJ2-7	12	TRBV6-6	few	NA	TGTGCCAGCAGTTACGGACAGAACGAGCAGTACTTC	CASSYGQNEQYF
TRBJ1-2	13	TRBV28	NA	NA	TGTGCCAGCAGTATGGCCCCTAACTATGGCTACACCTTC	CASSMAPNYGYTF
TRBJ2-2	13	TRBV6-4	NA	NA	TGTGCCAGCAGTGACAGCGTTCCCGGGGAGCTGTTTTTT	CASSDSVPGELFF
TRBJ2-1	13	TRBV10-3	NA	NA	TGTGCCATCAGCTCACTAGAGCACGATGAGCAGTTCTTC	CAISSLEHDEQFF
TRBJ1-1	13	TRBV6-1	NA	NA	TGTGCCAGCAGTGAACATCAGGCCACTGAAGCTTTCTTT	CASSEHQATEAFF
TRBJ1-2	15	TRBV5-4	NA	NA	TGTGCCAGCAGCTTATCCCTCAGGGCCGGCTATGGCTACACCTTC	CASSLSLRAGYGYTF
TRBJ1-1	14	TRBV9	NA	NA	TGTGCCAGCAGCGTAGATTCTCTGAACACTGAAGCTTTCTTT	CASSVDSLNTEAFF
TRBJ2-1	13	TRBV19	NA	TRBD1	TGTGCCAGTAGTCAACAGGGGTTCGGTGAGCAGTTCTTC	CASSQQGFGEQFF
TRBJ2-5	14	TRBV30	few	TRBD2	TGTGCCTGGAGCCGGGGGGGCGGGAGTGAGACCCAGTACTTC	CAWSRGGGSETQYF
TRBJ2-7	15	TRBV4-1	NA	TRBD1	TGCGCCAGCAGCCAAGGCTGGGGACAGGGATACGAGCAGTACTTC	CASSQGWGQGYEQYF
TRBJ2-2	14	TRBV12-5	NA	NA	TGTGCTAGTGGTTTAGGGCAGGGCGCCGGGGAGCTGTTTTTT	CASGLGQGAGELFF
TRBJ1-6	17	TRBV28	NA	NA	TGTGCCAGCAAACCCCGCCCTAGGAGCTCCTATAATTCACCCCTCCACTTT	CASKPRPRSSYNSPLHF
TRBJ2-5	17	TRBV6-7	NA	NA	TGTGCCAGCAGTCCCGAACCGCCCGGGACAACTCAAGAGACCCAGTACTTC	CASSPEPPGTTQETQYF
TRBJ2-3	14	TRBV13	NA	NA	TGTGCCAGCAGCTTAGGACAGGGCAGGGATACGCAGTATTTT	CASSLGQGRDTQYF
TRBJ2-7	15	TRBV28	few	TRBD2	TGTGCCAGCAGTTTAGGGGGGGGAACCCCCTACGAGCAGTACTTC	CASSLGGGTPYEQYF
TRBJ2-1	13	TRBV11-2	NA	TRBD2	TGTGCCAGCGGAACTAGCGGGAGAAATGAGCAGTTCTTC	CASGTSGRNEQFF
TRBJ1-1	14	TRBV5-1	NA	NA	TGCGCCAGCGCTCTAACGGGGGTGAACACTGAAGCTTTCTTT	CASALTGVNTEAFF
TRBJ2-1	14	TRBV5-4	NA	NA	TGTGCCAGCAGCTTGGAACTTGAAAACAATGAGCAGTTCTTC	CASSLELENNEQFF
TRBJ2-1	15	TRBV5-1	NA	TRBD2	TGCGCCAGCAGCTTGGCGGTGGGAGGGTACAATGAGCAGTTCTTC	CASSLAVGGYNEQFF
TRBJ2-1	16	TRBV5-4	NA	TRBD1	TGTGCCAGCAGCCCGGCGGACAGGGGGGCTCCCAATGAGCAGTTCTTC	CASSPADRGAPNEQFF
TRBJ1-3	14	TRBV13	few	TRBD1	TGTGCCAGCAGCTTAACAGGGGTGGTAAACACCATATATTTT	CASSLTGVVNTIYF
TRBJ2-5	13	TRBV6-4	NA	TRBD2	TGTGCCAGCCAGTGGGAGGGCAGGAAGACCCAGTACTTC	CASQWEGRKTQYF
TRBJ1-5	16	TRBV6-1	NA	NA	TGTGCCAGCAGTGATAGGATAGGGGGTTTCGATCAGCCCCAGCATTTT	CASSDRIGGFDQPQHF
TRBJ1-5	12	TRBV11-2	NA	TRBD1	TGTGCCAGCAGCACAGGGGGTCAGCCCCAGCATTTT	CASSTGGQPQHF